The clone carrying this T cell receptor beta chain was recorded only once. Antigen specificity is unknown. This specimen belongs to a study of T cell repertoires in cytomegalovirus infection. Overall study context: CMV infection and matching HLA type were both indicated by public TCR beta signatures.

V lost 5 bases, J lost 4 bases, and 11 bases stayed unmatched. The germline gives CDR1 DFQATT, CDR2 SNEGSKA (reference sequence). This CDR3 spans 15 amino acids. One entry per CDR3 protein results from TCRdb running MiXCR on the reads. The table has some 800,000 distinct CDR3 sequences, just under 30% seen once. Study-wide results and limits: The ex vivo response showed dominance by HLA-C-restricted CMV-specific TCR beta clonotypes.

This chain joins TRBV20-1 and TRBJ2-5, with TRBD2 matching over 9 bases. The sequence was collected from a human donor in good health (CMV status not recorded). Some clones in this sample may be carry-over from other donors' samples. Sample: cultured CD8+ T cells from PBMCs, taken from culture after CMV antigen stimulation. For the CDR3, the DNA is TGCAGTGCTCCTCCTAGGCGGGGGGGCCGAGAGACCCAGTACTTC. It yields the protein CSAPPRRGGRETQYF.